Following are 21 T cell receptor beta chains from one sample sequenced in a study of identifying expanded T cells in peripheral blood. Generated by immunoSEQ multiplex PCR, the TCRdb table keeps only in-frame clones and is missing some. Here the sample spans about 110,000 clones, approximately 90% being singletons. Sequenced material: blood. The origin of the receptors is a person aged 18 to 75 in good health.

The table lists this clone with a few counts. CDR3: CASTLESRGWVSPLHF. The CDR3 region has the DNA TGTGCCAGCACCCTCGAGAGTAGGGGCTGGGTTTCACCCCTCCACTTT. The chain links TRBV7-2 to TRBJ1-6; tentative D call: TRBD1 (5 bases). This CDR3 spans 16 amino acids. The germline V and J ends were trimmed by 7 bases and 9 bases, with 22 bases remaining between them. Germline CDR1 SGHTA, CDR2 FQGNSA.

V usage is TRBV9 and J usage is TRBJ2-3; D may be TRBD2 (6 bases). In germline, CDR1 is SGDLS, CDR2 YYNGEE. Trimming took off 0 bases at V and 4 bases at J, with 12 bases between the two ends. The CDR3 runs 15 residues. CDR3 in amino acids: CASSVAGRSADTQYF. Here the CDR3 DNA reads TGTGCCAGCAGCGTAGCGGGGAGGTCGGCAGATACGCAGTATTTT.

This clone was observed a single time. This sequence joins TRBV9 and TRBJ2-6; D is perhaps TRBD1 (6 bases). The germline CDR1 and CDR2 sequences are SGDLS and YYNGEE. The CDR3 sequence is 19 residues long. The V gene lost 0 bases and the J gene lost 2 bases, with 18 bases spanning the gap. CDR3: CASSVGPWGRGTGANVLTF. CDR3 bases: TGTGCCAGCAGCGTAGGCCCTTGGGGGCGCGGAACTGGGGCCAACGTCCTGACTTTC.

V usage is TRBV7-8 and J usage is TRBJ2-1; TRBD2 might be the D (5 bases). V lost 2 bases, J lost 3 bases, and 14 bases lay in between. This CDR3 region has 16 residues. In germline, CDR1 is SGHVS, CDR2 FQNEAQ. In DNA form, the CDR3 reads TGTGCCAGCAGCTTATATCTGGGAGCGATCTACAATGAGCAGTTCTTC. Translating it yields CASSLYLGAIYNEQFF.

A remark on this clone: Given a far larger clone just one base away, this is likely a sequencing read error. The chain joins TRBV5-4 to TRBJ2-7; tentatively, D is TRBD1 or TRBD2 (5 bases each). Germline values: CDR1 SGHNT, CDR2 YYREEE (reference sequence). Trimming took off 4 bases at V and 0 bases at J, with 11 bases between the two ends. This CDR3 comprises 14 residues. CDR3 in DNA: TGTGCCAGCAGCCCCTGGGGGAGCTCCTACGAGCAGTACTTC. This codes for CASSPWGSSYEQYF.

The chain recombines TRBV7-8 with TRBJ1-1, with TRBD1 identical over 8 bases. This CDR3 comprises 12 residues. Trimming took 6 bases from V and 3 from J; bases not matched to a gene: 0. Per germline, CDR1 SGHVS and CDR2 FQNEAQ. This chain's CDR3 is CASRQGDTEAFF. The CDR3 DNA reads TGTGCCAGCAGACAGGGGGACACTGAAGCTTTCTTT.

This chain uses TRBV2 with TRBJ2-2; TRBD2 matches 9 bases. V lost 1 base to trimming and J lost 4 bases; unmatched junction nucleotides: 7. From germline, CDR1 is SNHLY and CDR2 FYNNEI. The CDR3 sequence is 17 residues long. CDR3 sequence: CASSEGGRLAVTGELFF. The CDR3 nucleotides are TGTGCCAGCAGTGAAGGCGGAAGACTAGCGGTCACCGGGGAGCTGTTTTTT. The entire variable domain, with the rest obtained from reference TRBV2 and TRBJ2-2, is as follows: EPEVTQTPSHQVTQMGQEVILRCVPISNHLYFYWYRQILGQKVEFLVSFYNNEISEKSEIFDDQFSVERPDGSNFTLKIRSTKLEDSAMYFCASSEGGRLAVTGELFFGEGSRLTVL.

The chain joins TRBV6-1 to TRBJ1-5; 9 nucleotides line up with TRBD1. CDR1 and CDR2 from the germline V gene are MNHNS and SASEGT. The CDR3 loop spans 15 amino acids. V shed 4 bases, J shed 3 bases, and the junction held 4 bases outside the gene matches. The CDR3: CASSGRTGDNQPQHF. CDR3 nucleotides: TGTGCCAGCAGTGGCAGGACAGGGGACAATCAGCCCCAGCATTTT.

This rearrangement joins TRBV4-2 to TRBJ1-2; D is ambiguous. Trimming removed 0 bases at V and 5 bases at J, with 10 bases between. The germline V gene has CDR1 LGHNA and CDR2 YNFKEQ. This CDR3 has 14 amino acids. CDR3 amino acids: CASSQEESGYGYTF. For the CDR3, the DNA is TGTGCCAGCAGCCAAGAAGAGTCAGGATATGGCTACACCTTC.

This sequence joins TRBV28 and TRBJ1-2; D uncertain. Germline V gene lookup returns CDR1 MDHEN and CDR2 SYDVKM. The CDR3 is 12 residues long. V was shortened by 3 bases and J by 1 base, with 3 bases between the two germline ends. This CDR3 is CASSFLNYGYTF. The CDR3, as DNA: TGTGCCAGCAGTTTCCTTAACTATGGCTACACCTTC.

The chain couples TRBV6-6 to TRBJ1-1; TRBD1 agrees at 9 bases. This CDR3 has 15 amino acids. V dropped 10 bases and J dropped 1; count of bases not matched to a gene: 10. Germline lookup yields CDR1 MNHNY and CDR2 SVGAGI (reference sequence). Here the CDR3 reads CATLDRGVQNTEAFF. The DNA of the CDR3 is TGTGCCACCCTCGACAGGGGGGTTCAGAACACTGAAGCTTTCTTT.

J is TRBJ1-1 and V is TRBV5-5; no reliable D call. The CDR3 is 13 residues long. Trimming pared 0 bases from V and 4 bases from J, leaving 7 bases between. CDR1 is SGHKS and CDR2 is YYEKEE in the germline V gene (reference sequence). CDR3 loop: CASSLGGLTEAFF. The CDR3 region has the DNA TGTGCCAGCAGCTTGGGAGGGCTCACTGAAGCTTTCTTT.

The V call is TRBV25-1, the J call TRBJ2-3; weak D call: TRBD1 (6 bases). Germline V gene sequence: CDR1 MGHDK, CDR2 SYGVNS. The CDR3 loop spans 13 amino acids. V shed 7 bases and J shed 2 bases, with 10 bases lying between them. In nucleotides, the CDR3 is TGTGCCAGCAACCGGGACAACACAGATACGCAGTATTTT. Translated: CASNRDNTDTQYF.

This chain uses TRBV5-1 with TRBJ1-5, with D uncertain. Trimming left V 4 bases short and J 3 bases short, with 8 bases between. Germline CDR1 reads SGHRS; CDR2 reads YFSETQ. The CDR3 sequence is 13 residues long. CDR3 sequence reads: CASSPGTNQPQHF. DNA for the CDR3: TGCGCCAGCAGCCCCGGAACCAATCAGCCCCAGCATTTT.

This sequence joins TRBV18 and TRBJ1-5; D is undetermined. The V gene's germline CDR1 is KGHSH and CDR2 LQKENI. The CDR3 length is 15 residues. The V gene lost 0 bases and the J gene lost 3 bases, with 9 bases spanning the gap. In DNA, the CDR3 is TGTGCCAGCTCACCACCGGGCGGGCTCAATCAGCCCCAGCATTTT. Encoded protein: CASSPPGGLNQPQHF.

Notes on this clone: A junction end diverges from the germline sequence, so it may reflect a read error. V and J are TRBV2 and TRBJ2-4; 9 bases align to TRBD2. The CDR3 length is 12 residues. Germline V gene sequence: CDR1 SNHLY, CDR2 FYNNEI. CDR3 sequence (DNA): TGTGCCAGCAGTGAAGCTAGCGGGAGCTCTTGGTTC. Translation gives CASSEASGSSWF.

The chain uses TRBV11-1 and TRBJ2-3, with D maybe TRBD1 (5 bases). The CDR3 is 14 residues long. In germline, CDR1 is SGHAT, CDR2 FQDESV (reference sequence). Deletions cut 6 bases from V and 6 bases from J, with 16 bases between. In DNA form, the CDR3 reads TGTGCCAGCAGTCAGGGATCTCTAAGGGATACGCAGTATTTT. Encoded protein: CASSQGSLRDTQYF. Supplemented by reference TRBV11-1 and TRBJ2-3, the full variable domain reads EAEVAQSPRYKITEKSQAVAFWCDPISGHATLYWYRQILGQGPELLVQFQDESVVDDSQLPKDRFSAERLKGVDSTLKIQPAELGDSAMYLCASSQGSLRDTQYFGPGTRLTVL.

The V call is TRBV2, the J call TRBJ2-6; 8 bases map to TRBD2. The germline V gene has CDR1 SNHLY and CDR2 FYNNEI. The CDR3 runs 19 residues. The junction had 9 bases not matched to a gene; V was cut back by 2 bases and J by 0 bases. The CDR3 DNA reads as TGTGCCAGCAGTGAAAGCTCACTAGCGGAAGTCTCTGGGGCCAACGTCCTGACTTTC. Amino acid sequence: CASSESSLAEVSGANVLTF.

This chain links TRBV19 with TRBJ1-4, with D perhaps matching TRBD1 (5 bases). The CDR3 is made up of 13 amino acids. Germline CDR1 and CDR2: LNHDA and SQIVND (reference sequence). The CDR3 DNA is TGTGACCGGGGAGGGGTTACTAATGAAAAACTGTTTTTT. This encodes CDRGGVTNEKLFF.

The chain joins TRBV19 to TRBJ1-3, with a tentative D call TRBD1 (6 bases). The V end was cut by 5 bases, the J end by 0 bases, with 11 bases between. This CDR3 contains 15 residues. Germline CDR1 is LNHDA and CDR2 is SQIVND (reference sequence). The CDR3 DNA sequence: TGTGCCAGTAGTGTGCAACAGGGCTCTGGAAACACCATATATTTT. Its translation is CASSVQQGSGNTIYF.

This chain uses TRBV4-1 with TRBJ1-2; D remains unclear. Germline V lookup: CDR1 MGHRA, CDR2 YSYEKL. The CDR3 is 13 residues long. V lost 1 base and J lost 7, with 10 bases in between. In DNA form, the CDR3 reads TGCGCCAGCAGCCAAGTGAACGACCGTGGCTACACCTTC. Encoded protein: CASSQVNDRGYTF.